A single sample is the source of the 8 T cell receptor beta chains below, sequenced in a study of blood T cell repertoires in COVID-19. Some clones are missing from TCRdb's copy, which holds only in-frame ones; the method was immunoSEQ multiplex PCR. The sample shows 200,000 to 300,000 clones, over 90% of them seen only once. Sequencing input: peripheral blood. Receptor source: a young man with COVID-19, enrolled during active disease.

The chain joins TRBV27 to TRBJ1-6; D might be TRBD1 (5 bases). Germline V gene lookup returns CDR1 MNHEY and CDR2 SMNVEV (reference sequence). V was clipped by 2 bases and J by 10 bases, with 15 bases between them. The CDR3 spans 15 residues. This CDR3 is CASSLTGEGYSPLHF. The CDR3 coding sequence is TGTGCCAGCAGTTTAACCGGGGAGGGGTACTCACCCCTCCACTTT.

The chain carries TRBV6-1 and TRBJ2-5; 10 positions agree with TRBD1. J gave up 2 bases and V 1 base, and 4 bases lay outside the gene matches. The CDR3 runs 16 residues. Per the germline V gene, CDR1 is MNHNS and CDR2 is SASEGT. CDR3 sequence reads: CASSEGTGGGQETQYF. The CDR3 coding sequence is TGTGCCAGCAGTGAAGGGACAGGGGGAGGGCAAGAGACCCAGTACTTC.

The chain uses TRBV19 and TRBJ1-5; possible D gene TRBD1, 5 bases. Between the trimmed V and J ends, which lost 4 bases and 6 bases, there was a span of 16 bases. Looked up from germline, CDR1 is LNHDA and CDR2 is SQIVND (reference sequence). The CDR3 is 15 residues long. CDR3 loop: CASSKVWQGSQPQHF. CDR3 in DNA: TGTGCCAGTAGTAAAGTTTGGCAGGGTAGTCAGCCCCAGCATTTT. The entire variable domain, with the rest obtained from reference TRBV19 and TRBJ1-5, is as follows: DGGITQSPKYLFRKEGQNVTLSCEQNLNHDAMYWYRQDPGQGLRLIYYSQIVNDFQKGDIAEGYSVSREKKESFPLTVTSAQKNPTAFYLCASSKVWQGSQPQHFGDGTRLSIL.

The rearrangement uses TRBV19 and TRBJ1-3; perhaps TRBD1 as D (6 bases). V was clipped by 9 bases and J by 4 bases, with 13 bases between them. The germline CDR1 and CDR2 sequences are LNHDA and SQIVND (reference sequence). This CDR3 region has 13 residues. The CDR3 protein is CASAQGFGNTIYF. CDR3 bases: TGTGCCAGCGCCCAGGGGTTCGGAAACACCATATATTTT.

This chain uses TRBV11-3 with TRBJ2-3, with 13 bases lining up with TRBD2. Germline lookup yields CDR1 SGHNT and CDR2 YENEEA. The CDR3 runs 17 residues. The J segment lost 3 bases and the V segment lost 0 bases, leaving 3 bases of the junction unmatched. The CDR3 DNA sequence: TGTGCCAGCAGCTTAGACCTGACTAGCGGGGGGACAGATACGCAGTATTTT. This gives the protein CASSLDLTSGGTDTQYF.

This chain links TRBV5-4 with TRBJ1-4; D gene unclear. The V end was cut by 0 bases, the J end by 0 bases, with 9 bases between. Germline values: CDR1 SGHNT, CDR2 YYREEE (reference sequence). This CDR3 region has 16 residues. The CDR3 region has the DNA TGTGCCAGCAGCTTGGGTCAGAAGACAACTAATGAAAAACTGTTTTTT. Protein product: CASSLGQKTTNEKLFF.

The chain uses TRBV5-1 and TRBJ1-2, with TRBD1 matching over 8 bases. CDR1 SGHRS and CDR2 YFSETQ come from the germline V gene. The CDR3 is 14 amino acids. V shed 7 bases, J shed 4 bases, and the junction held 9 bases outside the gene matches. CDR3 protein: CASDPQGDGYGYTF. The DNA for the CDR3 is TGCGCCAGCGACCCACAGGGGGACGGCTATGGCTACACCTTC.

The V and J genes are TRBV9 and TRBJ1-1; no definite D call. The V and J ends lost 0 bases and 0 bases respectively, with 9 bases between them. Looked up from germline, CDR1 is SGDLS and CDR2 is YYNGEE. This CDR3 contains 15 residues. The CDR3: CASSVGSSMNTEAFF. The CDR3 DNA reads TGTGCCAGCAGCGTAGGGTCGAGCATGAACACTGAAGCTTTCTTT.